The entry below gives a single TCR beta chain sequence along with its context. The multiple sclerosis controls were treatment-naive patients affected by stable or active relapsing-remitting disease. FACS was used to enrich TEMRA cells, whereas the CD8+ and CD4+ T cells were obtained by negative isolation. This specimen comes from a study of CD8 T cells in Susac syndrome. Reverse transcription of roughly 0.45 to 1 ug RNA was performed with random hexamers. Across 54 Vbeta and 13 Jbeta, TCR beta CDR3 was amplified with immunoSEQ multiplex PCR. TCRdb analysed the immunoSEQ multiplex PCR reads with MiXCR anew, one entry per CDR3 protein. Of some 130,000 distinct CDR3 sequences listed, about 94% are singletons. The V end was cut by 5 bases, the J end by 3 bases, with 13 bases between. Germline CDR1 reads MGHDK; CDR2 reads SYGVNS. The CDR3 has 14 residues.

The specimen was CD4+ T cells from PBMCs. This clonotype was sampled from a human donor with multiple sclerosis. V gene TRBV25-1 combines with J gene TRBJ1-1; D is unclear. The CDR3 loop reads CASSPGGSDTEAFF. The CDR3 DNA reads as TGTGCCAGCAGTCCGGGAGGGTCCGACACTGAAGCTTTCTTT.